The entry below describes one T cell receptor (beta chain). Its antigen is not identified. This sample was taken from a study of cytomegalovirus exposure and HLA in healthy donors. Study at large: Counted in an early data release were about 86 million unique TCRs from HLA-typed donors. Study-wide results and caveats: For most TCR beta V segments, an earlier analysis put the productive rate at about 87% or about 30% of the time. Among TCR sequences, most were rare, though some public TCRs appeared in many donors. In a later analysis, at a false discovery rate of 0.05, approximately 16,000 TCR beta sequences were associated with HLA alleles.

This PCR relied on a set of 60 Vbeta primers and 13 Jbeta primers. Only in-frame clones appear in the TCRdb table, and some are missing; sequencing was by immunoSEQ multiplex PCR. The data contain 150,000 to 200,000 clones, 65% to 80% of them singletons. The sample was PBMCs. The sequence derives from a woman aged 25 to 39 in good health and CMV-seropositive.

In DNA form, the CDR3 reads TGTGCCAGCAGCTCCTTTAGCGCCTTGGAGCAGTACTTC. Protein: CASSSFSALEQYF. This chain uses TRBV5-8 with TRBJ2-7; D might be TRBD2 (5 bases). Germline loops: CDR1 SGHTS, CDR2 YDEGEE. This CDR3 is built from 13 residues. V shed 3 bases and J shed 7 bases, with 14 bases lying between them.